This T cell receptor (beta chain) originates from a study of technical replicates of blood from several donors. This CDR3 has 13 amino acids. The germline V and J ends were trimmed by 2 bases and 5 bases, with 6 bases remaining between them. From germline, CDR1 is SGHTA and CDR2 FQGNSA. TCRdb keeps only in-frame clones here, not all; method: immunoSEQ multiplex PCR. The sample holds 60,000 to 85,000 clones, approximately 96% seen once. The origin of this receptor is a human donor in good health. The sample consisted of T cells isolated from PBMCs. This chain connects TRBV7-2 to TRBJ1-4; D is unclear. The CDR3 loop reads CASSLWQNEKLFF. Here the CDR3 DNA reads TGTGCCAGCAGCTTATGGCAGAATGAAAAACTGTTTTTT.